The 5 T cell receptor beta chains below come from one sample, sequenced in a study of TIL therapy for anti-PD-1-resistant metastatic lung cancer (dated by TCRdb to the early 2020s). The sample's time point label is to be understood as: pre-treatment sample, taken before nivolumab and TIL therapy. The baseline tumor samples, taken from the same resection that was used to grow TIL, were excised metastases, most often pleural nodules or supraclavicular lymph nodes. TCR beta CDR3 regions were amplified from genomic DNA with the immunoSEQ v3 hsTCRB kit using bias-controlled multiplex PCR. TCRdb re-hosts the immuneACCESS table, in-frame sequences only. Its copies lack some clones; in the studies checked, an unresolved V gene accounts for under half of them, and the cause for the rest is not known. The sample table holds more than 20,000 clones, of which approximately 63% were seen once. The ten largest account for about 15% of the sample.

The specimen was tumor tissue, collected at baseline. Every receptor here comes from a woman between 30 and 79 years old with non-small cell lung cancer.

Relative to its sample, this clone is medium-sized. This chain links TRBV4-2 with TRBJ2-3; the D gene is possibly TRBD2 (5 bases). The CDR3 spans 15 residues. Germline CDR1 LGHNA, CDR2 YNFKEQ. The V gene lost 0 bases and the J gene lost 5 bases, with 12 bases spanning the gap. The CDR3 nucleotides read TGTGCCAGCAGCCAAGAAACTAGTGGAGGAGATACGCAGTATTTT. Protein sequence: CASSQETSGGDTQYF.

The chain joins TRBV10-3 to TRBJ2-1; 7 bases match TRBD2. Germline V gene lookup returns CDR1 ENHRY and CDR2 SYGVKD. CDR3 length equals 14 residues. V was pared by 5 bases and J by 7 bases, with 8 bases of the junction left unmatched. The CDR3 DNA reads TGTGCCATCAGTCGTGGCGGGAGTGGTAATGAGCAGTTCTTC. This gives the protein CAISRGGSGNEQFF.

The CDR3 DNA reads TGTGCCAGCAGCGTAACTCCTAGTTCCTACGAGCAGTACTTC. Its translation: CASSVTPSSYEQYF. The chain is built from TRBV9 and TRBJ2-7, with unresolved D. Trimming stripped 1 base from V and 1 base from J, with 9 bases between. CDR1 and CDR2 (germline): SGDLS, YYNGEE. The CDR3 covers 14 residues.

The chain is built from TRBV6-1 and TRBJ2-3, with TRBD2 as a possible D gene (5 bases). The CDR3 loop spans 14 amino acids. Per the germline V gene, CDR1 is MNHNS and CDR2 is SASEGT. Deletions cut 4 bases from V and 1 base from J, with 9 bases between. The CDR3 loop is CASSGGRRTDTQYF. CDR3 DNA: TGTGCCAGCAGTGGAGGGCGGCGCACAGATACGCAGTATTTT.

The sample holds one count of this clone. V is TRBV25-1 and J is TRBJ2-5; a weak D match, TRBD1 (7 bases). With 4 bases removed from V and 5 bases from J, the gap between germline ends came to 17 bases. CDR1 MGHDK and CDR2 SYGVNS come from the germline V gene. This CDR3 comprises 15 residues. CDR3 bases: TGTGCCAGCAGTGGGGAGACAGGGAGGAGGGAGACCCAGTACTTC. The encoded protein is CASSGETGRRETQYF.